The clone carrying this T cell receptor (beta chain) was found many times. What it recognizes is unknown. This CDR3 is built from 15 residues. Germline values: CDR1 SGDLS, CDR2 YYNGEE. With V trimmed by 3 bases and J by 7 bases, 9 bases remained unmatched. Quantitative 5'-RACE with molecular barcodes produced the TCR beta libraries. MiXCR was run by TCRdb on the 5' RACE reads, yielding one entry per CDR3 protein. The sample contains 150,000 to 200,000 distinct CDR3 sequences, around 13% of which appear only once. This sample is part of a study of CD8 T cells in ankylosing spondylitis. General study points: The authors found the disease-linked clones to be CD8+ and relatively rare in peripheral blood. Previous work reported some of these motif variants in the synovial fluid and blood of reactive arthritis.

The sequence came from a female donor with ankylosing spondylitis or in good health (not recorded which). The specimen sequenced was blood, either unsorted or a sorted T cell fraction (not recorded which). The J gene is TRBJ2-1, the V gene TRBV9; 8 bases agree with TRBD2. CDR3 loop: CASSESGSSGNEQFF. CDR3 DNA sequence: TGTGCCAGCAGCGAAAGCGGGAGCTCCGGGAATGAGCAGTTCTTC.